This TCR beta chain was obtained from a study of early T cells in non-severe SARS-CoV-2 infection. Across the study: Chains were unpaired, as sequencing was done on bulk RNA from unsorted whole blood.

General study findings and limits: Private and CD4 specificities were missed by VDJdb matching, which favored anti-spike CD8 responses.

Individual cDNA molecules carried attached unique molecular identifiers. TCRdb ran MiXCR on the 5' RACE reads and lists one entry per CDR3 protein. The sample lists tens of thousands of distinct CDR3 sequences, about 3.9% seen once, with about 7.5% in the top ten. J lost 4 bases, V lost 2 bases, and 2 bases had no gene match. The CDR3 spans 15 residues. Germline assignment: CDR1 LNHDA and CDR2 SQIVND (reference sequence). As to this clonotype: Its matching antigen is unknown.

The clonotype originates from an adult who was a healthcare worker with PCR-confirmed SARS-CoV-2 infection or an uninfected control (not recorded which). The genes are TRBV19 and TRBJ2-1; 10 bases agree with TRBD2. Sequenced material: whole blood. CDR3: CASSIQRGGYNEQFF. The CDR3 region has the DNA TGTGCCAGTAGTATACAGCGGGGGGGATACAATGAGCAGTTCTTC.